This TCR beta chain originates from a study of Ad26.COV2.S vaccination and SARS-CoV-2 variants. Study-level results: There was reportedly substantial breadth in spike-specific CD8+ and CD4+ T cell responses after vaccination.

Clones were sequenced by immunoSEQ multiplex PCR, and TCRdb holds only the in-frame ones, with some missing. The table shows 300,000 to 350,000 clones, with 85% to 90% occurring only once. The sample's treatment: 15 to 20 received Ad26.COV2.S at low or high dose, single or two shots; roughly five received placebo; per-sample allocation not given. Sampling was performed 63 days after the first vaccine or placebo injection. As to this clone: The antigen is undetermined.

There are 15 residues in the CDR3. The V segment lost 7 bases and the J segment 0 bases; nucleotides outside the gene matches: 7. Per the germline V gene, CDR1 is SQVTM and CDR2 is ANQGSEA. The receptor was derived from a person between 18 and 60 years old who received the Ad26.COV2.S COVID-19 vaccine or a placebo. V is TRBV29-1 and J is TRBJ1-3, with TRBD1 matching 9 bases. Specimen: peripheral blood, collected in a trial of Ad26.COV2.S vaccine versus placebo. The CDR3 coding sequence is TGCAGCGCCAGACAGGGGGAGAGCTCTGGAAACACCATATATTTT. Translation gives CSARQGESSGNTIYF.